What follows are 21 T cell receptor beta chains derived from one specimen sequenced in a study of spatial heterogeneity in lung cancer. As for time point: blood at routine non-recurrence follow-up after resection. Tumor, nontumor lung or frozen PBMC supplied whole RNA that was sequenced unsorted. TCRdb used MiXCR to reprocess the 5' RACE reads, holding one entry per CDR3 protein. The data show under 30,000 distinct CDR3 sequences, approximately 5.6% seen once. The input for sequencing was PBMCs, taken at follow-up. Receptor source: a male donor with early-stage non-small cell lung cancer.

This clonotype came up many times. The V gene is TRBV6-5, the J gene TRBJ1-1; D remains unclear. Germline V gene sequence: CDR1 MNHEY, CDR2 SVGAGI. V gave up 4 bases and J gave up 5 bases, with 11 bases separating them. This CDR3 contains 13 residues. CDR3 loop: CASSWSFATEAFF. CDR3 DNA sequence: TGTGCCAGCAGTTGGTCGTTTGCGACTGAAGCTTTCTTT.

Ten or more counts support this clonotype. This chain connects TRBV29-1 to TRBJ1-1; D is unresolved. V was pared by 6 bases and J by 1 base, with 3 bases between. The CDR3 length is 10 residues. Looked up from germline, CDR1 is SQVTM and CDR2 is ANQGSEA. Here the CDR3 reads CSVKNTEAFF. CDR3 DNA sequence: TGCAGCGTGAAGAACACTGAAGCTTTCTTT.

The table lists this clonotype with many counts. The V and J genes are TRBV7-6 and TRBJ2-7; the match to TRBD1 covers 7 bases. The CDR3 is 14 amino acids. Germline CDR1 and CDR2: SGHVS and FNYEAQ. J lost 0 bases, V lost 5 bases, and 4 bases had no gene match. The DNA of the CDR3 is TGTGCCAGCAGCCGAGGGGGCAGCTCCTACGAGCAGTACTTC. Its translation is CASSRGGSSYEQYF.

This clonotype was detected only a few times. The chain employs TRBV7-2 and TRBJ1-4; no firm D call. Per the germline V gene, CDR1 is SGHTA and CDR2 is FQGNSA. Trimming stripped 5 bases from V and 3 bases from J, with 4 bases between. The CDR3 consists of 12 residues. The CDR3 region has the DNA TGTGCCAGCAGCAAGGCTAATGAAAAACTGTTTTTT. Translated: CASSKANEKLFF.

This clonotype was detected ten times or more. The chain couples TRBV7-2 to TRBJ2-5, with TRBD1 identical over 9 bases. V dropped 4 bases and J dropped 5; count of bases not matched to a gene: 8. Germline values: CDR1 SGHTA, CDR2 FQGNSA. The CDR3 has 15 amino acids. The CDR3 DNA follows: TGTGCCAGCAGCTCAACCTACAGGGGGCATGAGACCCAGTACTTC. This translates into CASSSTYRGHETQYF.

This clonotype was seen many times. This chain uses TRBV29-1 with TRBJ2-2; D is uncertain. The V end lost 4 bases, the J end lost 3 bases, and 12 bases lay between the germline ends. Germline values: CDR1 SQVTM, CDR2 ANQGSEA. The CDR3 is 14 amino acids. CDR3 sequence (DNA): TGCAGCGTTGTCGGTAGAAAGGACACCGGGGAGCTGTTTTTT. Amino acid sequence: CSVVGRKDTGELFF.

V is TRBV7-3 and J is TRBJ2-3, with 8 bases fitting TRBD2. This CDR3 comprises 16 residues. Per germline, CDR1 SGHTA and CDR2 FQGTGA. V dropped 1 base and J dropped 0; count of bases not matched to a gene: 3. The CDR3 region is CASSLIAGSSTDTQYF. CDR3 bases: TGTGCCAGCAGCTTAATAGCGGGGAGTAGCACAGATACGCAGTATTTT.

The table lists this clonotype with many counts. The chain carries TRBV3-1 and TRBJ1-5; 7 nucleotides align to TRBD1. V shed 5 bases and J 7 bases; nucleotides not matched to a gene: 5. The CDR3 has 13 residues. CDR1 is LGHDT and CDR2 is YNNKEL in the germline V gene (reference sequence). The CDR3 DNA reads TGTGCCAGCAGCTTCAGGGGGGGGCAGCCCCAGCATTTT. Amino acids: CASSFRGGQPQHF.

The chain carries TRBV6-5 and TRBJ1-6; 7 nucleotides line up with TRBD1. Losses at the gene ends were 5 bases for V and 3 bases for J; bases not matched to a gene: 7. This CDR3 has 16 residues. Germline values: CDR1 MNHEY, CDR2 SVGAGI. The CDR3 protein is CASSATGTVYNSPLHF. The CDR3 DNA follows: TGTGCCAGCAGTGCCACCGGGACAGTCTATAATTCACCCCTCCACTTT.

This clonotype was recorded many times. The chain combines TRBV5-6 with TRBJ2-3, with D possibly being TRBD1 (6 bases). The germline V and J ends were trimmed by 1 base and 1 base, with 16 bases remaining between them. Germline-derived CDR1 and CDR2 are SGHDT and YYEEEE. The CDR3 totals 17 residues. The CDR3 region is CASSLTFGTPRTDTQYF. The CDR3 DNA follows: TGTGCCAGCAGCTTGACCTTCGGGACACCCCGCACAGATACGCAGTATTTT.

This clonotype was counted at least ten times. The chain is built from TRBV3-1 and TRBJ2-7; TRBD1 or TRBD2 may be the D gene (5 bases each). The V end lost 3 bases, the J end lost 10 bases, and 13 bases lay between the germline ends. The CDR3 runs 12 residues. In germline, CDR1 is LGHDT, CDR2 YNNKEL (reference sequence). Here the CDR3 DNA reads TGTGCCAGCAGCCATGAACCGGGACCACAGTACTTC. Its protein is CASSHEPGPQYF.

This clonotype was picked up many times. The chain uses TRBV4-3 and TRBJ1-1; D is unresolved. The CDR3 runs to 13 residues. The V end lost 0 bases, the J end lost 10 bases, and 12 bases lay between the germline ends. Germline V gene lookup returns CDR1 LGHNA and CDR2 YSLEER. The chain's CDR3 is CASSQDTGSGAFF. The CDR3 DNA reads TGCGCCAGCAGCCAAGATACCGGGAGCGGAGCTTTCTTT.

This clonotype was observed many times. J is TRBJ1-2 and V is TRBV6-5, with 8 nucleotides matching TRBD1. Losses at the gene ends were 0 bases for V and 8 bases for J; bases not matched to a gene: 5. Germline V lookup: CDR1 MNHEY, CDR2 SVGAGI. The CDR3 runs 14 residues. The CDR3 DNA reads as TGTGCCAGCAGTTACTCTGGCAGGGGGCAAGGCTACACCTTC. Protein product: CASSYSGRGQGYTF.

V usage is TRBV18 and J usage is TRBJ2-7, with a possible D match to TRBD1 (6 bases). The V gene lost 3 bases and the J gene lost 2 bases, with 14 bases spanning the gap. Germline CDR1 is KGHSH and CDR2 is LQKENI. The CDR3 has 15 residues. This CDR3 reads CASSPLYRAPYEQYF. The CDR3 DNA reads as TGTGCCAGCTCACCTCTTTACAGGGCACCCTACGAGCAGTACTTC.

V and J are TRBV6-6 and TRBJ1-4; 7 positions match TRBD1. The CDR3 spans 14 residues. Germline CDR1 and CDR2: MNHNY and SVGAGI (reference sequence). J was trimmed by 7 bases and V by 6 bases; bases with no gene match: 8. This CDR3 is CASSPTGQGEKLFF. CDR3 nucleotide sequence: TGTGCCAGCAGCCCGACAGGGCAGGGTGAAAAACTGTTTTTT.

This clonotype has at least ten counts. The chain combines TRBV4-1 with TRBJ2-5; D is ambiguous. The CDR3 contains 14 residues. Germline lookup yields CDR1 MGHRA and CDR2 YSYEKL. The V and J ends lost 3 bases and 1 base respectively, with 9 bases between them. The CDR3 region has the DNA TGCGCCAGCAGCCAGCGACGGAGCCAAGAGACCCAGTACTTC. Amino acids: CASSQRRSQETQYF.

This clonotype was picked up many times. J is TRBJ2-7 and V is TRBV2; 8 nucleotides line up with TRBD1. V shed 8 bases and J 4 bases; nucleotides not matched to a gene: 10. The germline gives CDR1 SNHLY, CDR2 FYNNEI. The CDR3 extends over 14 amino acids. CDR3 DNA: TGTGCCAGCTTTAGACAGGGGAAATTGTACGAGCAGTACGTC. This codes for CASFRQGKLYEQYV.

This clonotype was recorded a few times. The chain has TRBV5-6 and TRBJ2-3; D not certain. The CDR3 runs to 15 residues. Between the trimmed V and J ends, which lost 0 bases and 0 bases, there was a span of 8 bases. Germline V gives CDR1 SGHDT, CDR2 YYEEEE. CDR3: CASSLVGISTDTQYF. In nucleotides, the CDR3 is TGTGCCAGCAGCTTGGTGGGCATTAGCACAGATACGCAGTATTTT.

V gene TRBV12-2 combines with J gene TRBJ1-5. TRBV12-2 counts as a pseudogene. This CDR3 contains 15 residues. The CDR3 DNA reads TGTGCAAGTCGCTTAGTGGGTGGGTTCAATCAGCCCCAGCATTTT. This sequence encodes CASRLVGGFNQPQHF.

This chain uses TRBV7-9 with TRBJ2-3, with 10 bases lining up with TRBD1. The CDR3 sequence is 16 residues long. Germline V gene data show CDR1 as SEHNR and CDR2 as FQNEAQ (reference sequence). With V trimmed by 0 bases and J by 4 bases, 4 bases remained unmatched. The CDR3: CASSLAGTGVPDTQYF. CDR3 sequence (DNA): TGTGCCAGCAGCTTAGCCGGGACAGGGGTCCCAGATACGCAGTATTTT.

The gene calls are TRBV6-1 and TRBJ1-1; tentatively, D is TRBD1 (5 bases). Germline V gene lookup returns CDR1 MNHNS and CDR2 SASEGT. The CDR3 sequence is 15 residues long. Trimming pared 4 bases from V and 8 bases from J, leaving 20 bases between. The CDR3 DNA reads as TGTGCCAGCAGTGGCCTGTCGTTGGGGCCCGGGGAAGCTTTCTTT. Translating it yields CASSGLSLGPGEAFF.